These 27 T cell receptor beta chains were all obtained from the same sample, sequenced in a study of blood T cell repertoires in COVID-19. The protocol was immunoSEQ multiplex PCR, while the TCRdb copy is restricted to in-frame clones and leaves out a portion. Here the sample spans around 100,000 clones, about 89% being singletons. The sequencing sample was made of peripheral blood. Source of these receptors: a man in his fifties or sixties with active COVID-19.

The chain combines TRBV2 with TRBJ2-5; a weak D match, TRBD1 (6 bases). The V gene's germline CDR1 is SNHLY and CDR2 FYNNEI. V was pared by 4 bases and J by 5 bases, with 14 bases between. The CDR3 runs to 14 residues. CDR3 nucleotide sequence: TGTGCCAGCAGTGCGGACAGACCCGCGGAGACCCAGTACTTC. Translated, it gives CASSADRPAETQYF. The entire variable domain, with the rest obtained from reference TRBV2 and TRBJ2-5, is as follows: EPEVTQTPSHQVTQMGQEVILRCVPISNHLYFYWYRQILGQKVEFLVSFYNNEISEKSEIFDDQFSVERPDGSNFTLKIRSTKLEDSAMYFCASSADRPAETQYFGPGTRLLVL.

This clone was counted between two and nine times. This sequence joins TRBV6-1 and TRBJ2-5, with TRBD1 matching over 10 bases. CDR3 size: 15 residues. The trim removed 3 bases at V and 5 bases at J, leaving 6 bases unmatched. Per germline, CDR1 MNHNS and CDR2 SASEGT. The DNA of the CDR3 is TGTGCCAGCAGTGACGGACAGGGGGTTTGGGAGACCCAGTACTTC. As protein: CASSDGQGVWETQYF.

This clone showed up just once. This chain uses TRBV18 with TRBJ1-1; D not resolved. This CDR3 comprises 14 residues. V shed 2 bases and J shed 0 bases, with 7 bases lying between them. Germline V gene lookup returns CDR1 KGHSH and CDR2 LQKENI. CDR3 protein: CASSPGSVNTEAFF. The DNA for the CDR3 is TGTGCCAGCTCACCAGGCTCAGTGAACACTGAAGCTTTCTTT. Full variable domain (remainder filled in from reference TRBV18 and TRBJ1-1): NAGVMQNPRHLVRRRGQEARLRCSPMKGHSHVYWYRQLPEEGLKFMVYLQKENIIDESGMPKERFSAEFPKEGPSILRIQQVVRGDSAAYFCASSPGSVNTEAFFGQGTRLTVV.

V gene TRBV6-1 combines with J gene TRBJ1-2; 8 bases match TRBD1. J was trimmed by 4 bases and V by 0 bases; bases with no gene match: 10. Germline loops: CDR1 MNHNS, CDR2 SASEGT. The CDR3 is made up of 17 amino acids. This CDR3 reads CASSEATGAVSIYGYTF. The CDR3 DNA follows: TGTGCCAGCAGTGAAGCGACAGGGGCCGTTAGTATCTATGGCTACACCTTC.

V gene TRBV3-1 (or the pseudogene TRBV3-2) combines with J gene TRBJ1-1; D is unresolved. The CDR3 is 12 amino acids. Looked up from germline, CDR1 is LGHDT and CDR2 is YNNKEL (reference sequence). The V gene lost 1 base and the J gene lost 8 bases, with 8 bases spanning the gap. The CDR3 reads CASSQVSGEAFF. CDR3 DNA: TGTGCCAGCAGCCAAGTAAGCGGGGAAGCTTTCTTT.

The genes are TRBV30 and TRBJ1-5; 7 bases are a match to TRBD1. Germline V CDR1 and CDR2: GTSNPN, SVGIG (reference sequence). The CDR3 runs to 16 residues. V lost 2 bases to trimming and J lost 7 bases; unmatched junction nucleotides: 14. The CDR3 region is CAWSPRQGGRKQPQHF. The CDR3 DNA sequence: TGTGCCTGGAGTCCGCGACAGGGTGGTAGGAAGCAGCCCCAGCATTTT.

The V and J genes are TRBV14 and TRBJ1-1; tentative D call: TRBD1 (5 bases). Between the trimmed V and J ends, which lost 4 bases and 0 bases, there was a span of 9 bases. CDR3 length: 14 residues. CDR1 is SGHDN and CDR2 is FVKESK in the germline V gene. CDR3 sequence (DNA): TGTGCCAGCAGCCCCCAGGGTTTGAACACTGAAGCTTTCTTT. This encodes CASSPQGLNTEAFF.

This clone was recorded only once. This chain uses TRBV4-1 with TRBJ1-2; D remains unclear. Germline CDR1 reads MGHRA; CDR2 reads YSYEKL. CDR3 size: 13 residues. V was shortened by 3 bases and J by 4 bases, with 9 bases between the two germline ends. CDR3 sequence: CASSHGRLYGYTF. CDR3 DNA: TGCGCCAGCAGCCACGGTCGTCTCTATGGCTACACCTTC.

This clone showed up just once. The chain links TRBV1 to TRBJ2-1; the table assigns TRBD2, which was not confirmed against the DNA. TRBV1 is recorded as a pseudogene. CDR3 size: 17 residues. CDR3 region: CTSSQVTGLAGGREQFF. The CDR3 region has the DNA TGCACCAGCAGCCAAGTAACGGGACTAGCGGGAGGACGTGAGCAGTTCTTC.

The chain couples TRBV28 to TRBJ2-1; the D is unclear. Germline-derived CDR1 and CDR2 are MDHEN and SYDVKM. The CDR3 consists of 12 residues. Trimming pared 2 bases from V and 8 bases from J, leaving 7 bases between. CDR3 nucleotide sequence: TGTGCCAGCAGTTTAATTATCGATGAGCAGTTCTTC. Encoded protein: CASSLIIDEQFF.

This sequence joins TRBV9 and TRBJ1-1; 8 nucleotides match TRBD1. Germline V gene sequence: CDR1 SGDLS, CDR2 YYNGEE. After removal of 3 bases from V and 10 bases from J, the junction contained 5 bases not matched to a gene. The CDR3 loop spans 12 amino acids. The CDR3 sequence is CASSDPQGGAFF. Written as DNA, the CDR3 is TGTGCCAGCAGCGATCCACAGGGGGGAGCTTTCTTT.

This clone came up once. Here the CDR3 reads CAISATGSMETQYF. DNA of the CDR3: TGTGCCATCAGTGCAACAGGGTCTATGGAGACCCAGTACTTC. The chain joins TRBV10-3 to TRBJ2-5; weak D call: TRBD1 (6 bases). The germline CDR1 and CDR2 sequences are ENHRY and SYGVKD. The CDR3 runs 14 residues. V lost 4 bases and J lost 5, with 14 bases in between.

This sequence joins TRBV19 and TRBJ1-5; the D is unclear. Germline V lookup: CDR1 LNHDA, CDR2 SQIVND (reference sequence). V lost 7 bases and J 4 bases, leaving 11 bases between the germline ends. This CDR3 spans 13 amino acids. The CDR3 here is CASNDRANQPQHF. The CDR3 DNA sequence: TGTGCCAGTAATGATAGAGCAAATCAGCCCCAGCATTTT.

The rearrangement uses TRBV7-3 and TRBJ2-1; TRBD2 matches at 9 bases. Germline CDR1 SGHTA, CDR2 FQGTGA. The V and J ends lost 1 base and 5 bases, in that order; junction bases with no gene match: 3. This CDR3 is built from 15 residues. The CDR3 region has the DNA TGTGCCAGCAGCTTAAGACTAGCGGCCAACAATGAGCAGTTCTTC. Encoded protein: CASSLRLAANNEQFF.

This clone has a single count. The chain has TRBV6-5 and TRBJ1-2; D possibly corresponds to TRBD1 (5 bases). The CDR3 spans 13 residues. Deletions cut 6 bases from V and 7 bases from J, with 15 bases between. CDR1 is MNHEY and CDR2 is SVGAGI in the germline V gene. CDR3 residues: CASRSPGGIGYTF. In nucleotides, the CDR3 is TGTGCCAGCAGGTCCCCGGGGGGGATTGGCTACACCTTC.

CDR3: CASSWRTGTSNTIYF. The CDR3 nucleotides are TGTGCCAGCAGCTGGAGGACAGGCACATCAAACACCATATATTTT. J is TRBJ1-3 and V is TRBV9; 7 nucleotides agree with TRBD1. J lost 6 bases, V lost 4 bases, and 10 bases had no gene match. This CDR3 spans 15 amino acids. Germline CDR1 SGDLS, CDR2 YYNGEE.

The chain uses TRBV5-6 and TRBJ2-3; 10 positions match TRBD2. J was trimmed by 5 bases and V by 2 bases; bases with no gene match: 8. The CDR3 has 16 residues. Germline-derived CDR1 and CDR2 are SGHDT and YYEEEE. CDR3 in DNA: TGTGCCAGCAGCTTCAGCGGGGGGGCAAGTCTAGATACGCAGTATTTT. Encoded protein: CASSFSGGASLDTQYF. Based on the CDR3 plus reference TRBV5-6 and TRBJ2-3, the full variable domain is DAGVTQSPTHLIKTRGQQVTLRCSPKSGHDTVSWYQQALGQGPQFIFQYYEEEERQRGNFPDRFSGHQFPNYSSELNVNALLLGDSALYLCASSFSGGASLDTQYFGPGTRLTVL.

V gene TRBV14 combines with J gene TRBJ2-7; 7 bases match TRBD1. There are 14 residues in the CDR3. The V gene end was trimmed by 3 bases and the J gene end by 4 bases; junction bases not matched to a gene: 6. CDR1 and CDR2 (germline): SGHDN, FVKESK. The CDR3: CASSHPGQPYEQYF. The CDR3 DNA follows: TGTGCCAGCAGCCACCCGGGACAGCCTTACGAGCAGTACTTC. Supplemented by reference TRBV14 and TRBJ2-7, the full variable domain reads EAGVTQFPSHSVIEKGQTVTLRCDPISGHDNLYWYRRVMGKEIKFLLHFVKESKQDESGMPNNRFLAERTGGTYSTLKVQPAELEDSGVYFCASSHPGQPYEQYFGPGTRLTVT.

The gene calls are TRBV5-4 and TRBJ1-1, with 7 bases fitting TRBD1. J was trimmed by 3 bases and V by 0 bases; bases with no gene match: 8. The germline V gene has CDR1 SGHNT and CDR2 YYREEE (reference sequence). The length of the CDR3 is 16 residues. For the CDR3, the DNA is TGTGCCAGCAGCTTGGGAGGGGGCAATGCGGACACTGAAGCTTTCTTT. Protein: CASSLGGGNADTEAFF. Full variable domain (remainder filled in from reference TRBV5-4 and TRBJ1-1): ETGVTQSPTHLIKTRGQQVTLRCSSQSGHNTVSWYQQALGQGPQFIFQYYREEENGRGNFPPRFSGLQFPNYSSELNVNALELDDSALYLCASSLGGGNADTEAFFGQGTRLTVV.

The chain is built from TRBV15 and TRBJ2-2; D possibly corresponds to TRBD2 (6 bases). The germline V gene encodes CDR1 LNHNV and CDR2 YYDKDF (reference sequence). This CDR3 spans 16 amino acids. The V gene lost 1 base and the J gene lost 0 bases, with 9 bases spanning the gap. CDR3 nucleotides: TGTGCCACCAGCAGAGGTGGGGAGGCGAACACCGGGGAGCTGTTTTTT. This sequence encodes CATSRGGEANTGELFF.

The gene calls are TRBV3-1 (or the pseudogene TRBV3-2) and TRBJ2-7; a weak D match, TRBD2 (6 bases). CDR1 LGHDT and CDR2 YNNKEL come from the germline V gene (reference sequence). The CDR3 loop spans 14 amino acids. Trimming took off 2 bases at V and 6 bases at J, with 14 bases between the two ends. The CDR3 here is CASSQLAATSEQYF. In DNA, the CDR3 is TGTGCCAGCAGCCAATTAGCGGCTACAAGCGAGCAGTACTTC.

The V call is TRBV2, the J call TRBJ1-3, with TRBD1 identical over 9 bases. From germline, CDR1 is SNHLY and CDR2 FYNNEI. CDR3 size: 16 residues. Trimming cost V 0 bases and J 4 bases; bases outside gene matches: 4. This CDR3 is CASSEAGQGTGNTIYF. The CDR3 DNA sequence: TGTGCCAGCAGTGAAGCGGGACAGGGTACGGGAAACACCATATATTTT.

CDR3 amino acids: CATAPTLLVRNEQFF. The CDR3 coding sequence is TGTGCCACCGCCCCCACTTTATTGGTTCGCAATGAGCAGTTCTTC. V gene TRBV24-1 combines with J gene TRBJ2-1; no reliable D call. Germline CDR1 and CDR2: KGHDR and SFDVKD. CDR3 length: 15 amino acids. V was cut by 9 bases and J by 6 bases, with 20 bases left in between.

This clone was counted once. V usage is TRBV4-1 and J usage is TRBJ2-1; no clear D. The CDR3 spans 13 residues. Germline V gene data show CDR1 as MGHRA and CDR2 as YSYEKL. V lost 3 bases to trimming and J lost 0 bases, with 3 bases between them. The CDR3 DNA reads TGCGCCAGCAGCCACGGCTCCTACAATGAGCAGTTCTTC. This gives the protein CASSHGSYNEQFF.

The chain couples TRBV19 to TRBJ2-1, with 14 bases identical to TRBD2. Trimming took 4 bases from V and 4 from J; bases not matched to a gene: 9. Germline values: CDR1 LNHDA, CDR2 SQIVND (reference sequence). The CDR3 runs to 18 residues. CDR3 in amino acids: CASSTSRLAGGTYNEQFF. CDR3 nucleotide sequence: TGTGCCAGTAGTACCTCTAGACTAGCGGGGGGGACTTACAATGAGCAGTTCTTC.

J is TRBJ2-5 and V is TRBV12-3 or TRBV12-4; D gene uncertain. V gave up 5 bases and J gave up 4 bases, with 5 bases separating them. This CDR3 comprises 11 residues. The CDR3 DNA follows: TGTGCCAGCAGTCCGAGAGAGACCCAGTACTTC. This translates into CASSPRETQYF.

The gene calls are TRBV11-3 and TRBJ2-3; 9 bases agree with TRBD2. Per germline, CDR1 SGHNT and CDR2 YENEEA. With 5 bases clipped from V and 4 bases from J, the junction kept 7 bases outside the gene matches. The CDR3 has 15 amino acids. The CDR3 bases are TGTGCCAGCAGCACGGGACTAGCAAGGTCAGATACGCAGTATTTT. Protein sequence: CASSTGLARSDTQYF.